This is a list of T cell receptor beta chains from one sample in a study of blood T cell repertoires in COVID-19. Profiled with immunoSEQ multiplex PCR; TCRdb holds only in-frame clones, not every one. The table has a few hundred thousand clones, just over 85% seen once. Sequenced material: PBMCs or T cells enriched from blood (not recorded which). These receptor sequences come from a woman in her thirties or forties with acute COVID-19. Both conserved end residues are part of each CDR3. Some rows mark clone size as missing; the rest say once, few, many or name a class of expanded clone.

clone_size | v_call | cdr3_aa
. | TRBV28 | CASRPDKEFGNQPQHF
. | TRBV19 | CASTLGRMGNQPQHF
. | TRBV7-9 | CASSLGQGLEAFF
. | TRBV28 | CASSFRDRGQPQHF
. | TRBV6-2/TRBV6-3 | CASSYESGNSPLHF
. | TRBV12-3/TRBV12-4 | CASSPGRTYGYTF
. | TRBV5-5 | CASSFGTDYGYTF
. | TRBV14 | CASSQQGGLVYGYTF
once | TRBV5-4 | CASSFGGQGDQPQHF
. | TRBV18 | CASSPDRALNEQFF
. | TRBV7-2 | CASSSSGVGSGNTIYF
. | TRBV5-1 | CASSLAGGTNYGYTF
. | TRBV29-1 | CSVGQGASTDTQYF
. | TRBV4-2 | CASSRSTGRMNTEAFF
. | TRBV4-3 | CASSRASGANVLTF
. | TRBV27 | CASSLTGVRGYTF
. | TRBV12-5 | CASGPPTVTGELFF